Listed below are T cell receptor beta chains from one sample, sequenced in a study of OX40 agonist ivuxolimab in advanced cancers. Sequencing was performed with immunoSEQ multiplex PCR; in TCRdb, only in-frame clones are kept and a portion is missing. The sample lists approximately 48,000 clones; around 77% were seen once. Specimen: CD4+ or CD8+ T cells sorted from blood, collected in a trial of the OX40 agonist ivuxolimab. These receptors were taken from an adult with an advanced solid tumor such as melanoma, head and neck, liver or kidney cancer. Both conserved end residues are part of each CDR3. A D gene is named only where the DNA matches it firmly. Some rows have no size entry. The others give once, few or many, or a class for an expanded clone.

d_gene	abundance	v_gene	j_gene	CDR3aa	CDR3nt
.	.	TRBV7-9	TRBJ1-4	CASSLRKEKLFF	TGTGCCAGCAGCCTTCGGAAGGAAAAACTGTTTTTT
TRBD1	.	TRBV19	TRBJ1-3	CASSIPTGAGNTIYF	TGTGCCAGTAGTATCCCGACAGGGGCTGGAAACACCATATATTTT
.	.	TRBV10-1	TRBJ2-3	CASSESFQGNTDTQYF	TGCGCCAGCAGTGAGTCTTTCCAGGGGAACACAGATACGCAGTATTTT
.	.	TRBV5-5	TRBJ2-3	CASSLGTLQDTQYF	TGTGCCAGCAGCTTGGGGACGCTCCAAGATACGCAGTATTTT
TRBD2	.	TRBV2	TRBJ2-4	CASRFGLAGGELAKNIQYF	TGTGCCAGCAGGTTTGGACTAGCGGGAGGGGAATTAGCCAAAAACATTCAGTACTTC
TRBD2	.	TRBV5-4	TRBJ2-1	CASSSASGAYYNEQFF	TGTGCCAGCAGCTCTGCTAGCGGCGCCTACTACAATGAGCAGTTCTTC
.	.	TRBV11-2	TRBJ1-4	CASSRLETGKLFF	TGTGCCAGCAGCCGATTAGAGACGGGAAAACTGTTTTTT
.	.	TRBV9	TRBJ1-2	CASNPSGPNGYGYTF	TGTGCCAGCAACCCTTCGGGACCCAATGGCTATGGCTACACCTTC
.	.	TRBV27	TRBJ1-1	CASSFSFQITEAFF	TGTGCCAGCAGTTTTTCATTCCAGATTACTGAAGCTTTCTTT
TRBD1	.	TRBV19	TRBJ1-1	CASKGQAANTEAFF	TGTGCCAGTAAAGGACAGGCGGCGAACACTGAAGCTTTCTTT
.	.	TRBV12-5	TRBJ2-3	CASGLSAASTDTQYF	TGTGCTAGTGGTTTGTCCGCGGCTAGCACAGATACGCAGTATTTT
.	.	TRBV5-6	TRBJ2-5	CASSDSGETQYF	TGTGCCAGCAGCGACTCCGGGGAGACCCAGTACTTC
TRBD2	once	TRBV6-5	TRBJ2-5	CASSYQRASGQETQYF	TGTGCCAGCAGTTACCAACGCGCTAGCGGGCAAGAGACCCAGTACTTC
.	few	TRBV14	TRBJ1-1	CASSPKGAEAFF	TGTGCCAGCAGCCCAAAGGGGGCTGAAGCTTTCTTT
.	.	TRBV28	TRBJ1-3	CASSQQASSGNTIYF	TGTGCCAGCAGTCAGCAAGCCTCCTCTGGAAACACCATATATTTT
TRBD1	few	TRBV4-1	TRBJ1-6	CASSQEGTVGRALHF	TGCGCCAGCAGCCAAGAAGGGACAGTCGGTCGGGCCCTCCACTTT
.	once	TRBV19	TRBJ1-2	CASSIDLSSYGYTF	TGTGCCAGTAGTATAGATCTATCCTCCTATGGCTACACCTTC
.	once	TRBV7-2	TRBJ2-5	CASSLLAAGTQYF	TGTGCCAGCAGCCTGCTGGCCGCCGGGACCCAGTACTTC
.	.	TRBV27	TRBJ2-7	CASSFRTDPSYEQYF	TGTGCCAGCAGTTTTCGGACGGATCCCTCCTACGAGCAGTACTTC
.	.	TRBV6-1	TRBJ1-3	CASSPSGNTIYF	TGTGCCAGCAGCCCCTCTGGAAACACCATATATTTT
.	.	TRBV7-6	TRBJ2-5	CASSFWDPETQYF	TGTGCCAGCAGCTTTTGGGATCCTGAAACCCAGTACTTC
.	.	TRBV2	TRBJ1-1	CASRANRALNTEAFF	TGTGCCAGCAGGGCTAACAGGGCACTGAACACTGAAGCTTTCTTT
TRBD1	few	TRBV5-6	TRBJ1-1	CASNAGGMVVAEAFF	TGTGCCAGCAACGCAGGGGGAATGGTGGTCGCTGAAGCTTTCTTT
.	few	TRBV7-9	TRBJ2-1	CASSSLRGGNEQFF	TGTGCCAGCAGCTCTCTCCGAGGGGGCAATGAGCAGTTCTTC
.	.	TRBV7-8	TRBJ2-3	CASSLGRGAGGADTQYF	TGTGCCAGCAGCTTAGGTCGAGGTGCGGGTGGGGCAGATACGCAGTATTTT
TRBD2	.	TRBV10-3	TRBJ2-5	CAISPRTSGSQRETQYF	TGTGCCATCAGTCCCAGGACTAGCGGGAGTCAGCGAGAGACCCAGTACTTC
.	.	TRBV19	TRBJ1-6	CASTAGSSSYNSPLHF	TGTGCCAGTACCGCCGGGTCGAGCTCCTATAATTCACCCCTCCACTTT
.	.	TRBV6-5	TRBJ2-7	CASSYSISETYEQYF	TGTGCCAGCAGTTACTCGATTAGCGAAACCTACGAGCAGTACTTC
.	.	TRBV11-2	TRBJ2-1	CASSIWVGVYNEQFF	TGTGCCAGCTCCATTTGGGTGGGGGTCTACAATGAGCAGTTCTTC
.	.	TRBV10-1	TRBJ2-3	CASSEAGSRTQYF	TGCGCCAGCAGTGAGGCAGGCAGCCGAACGCAGTATTTT
.	once	TRBV28	TRBJ1-1	CASSLGGGMNTEAFF	TGTGCCAGCAGTTTGGGAGGGGGTATGAACACTGAAGCTTTCTTT
.	.	TRBV28	TRBJ2-1	CASSPQDSRNEQFF	TGTGCCAGCAGTCCACAAGACAGCCGCAATGAGCAGTTCTTC
TRBD1	.	TRBV14	TRBJ1-1	CASSQSTGLGTEAFF	TGTGCCAGCAGCCAATCGACAGGGCTCGGCACTGAAGCTTTCTTT
.	few	TRBV18	TRBJ2-7	CASSLKSNYEQYF	TGTGCCAGCTCACTTAAATCAAACTACGAGCAGTACTTC
.	.	TRBV10-1	TRBJ2-2	CASSEFETFARTGELFF	TGCGCCAGCAGTGAGTTCGAGACCTTTGCCCGGACCGGGGAGCTGTTTTTT
.	.	TRBV6-5	TRBJ1-2	CASSYSSDRLTHGYTF	TGTGCCAGCAGTTACTCTTCTGACAGGCTAACGCATGGCTACACCTTC
.	.	TRBV11-2	TRBJ1-3	CASSLVQVPGNTIYF	TGTGCCAGCAGCTTAGTACAGGTTCCTGGAAACACCATATATTTT
.	.	TRBV28	TRBJ1-4	CASSNYQTGDEKLFF	TGTGCCAGCAGTAACTACCAGACCGGAGATGAAAAACTGTTTTTT
TRBD1	.	TRBV30	TRBJ2-1	CAWSVAQGANEQFF	TGTGCCTGGAGTGTAGCACAGGGGGCGAATGAGCAGTTCTTC
TRBD2	.	TRBV30	TRBJ2-3	CAWGLARTDTQYF	TGTGCCTGGGGACTAGCGCGAACAGATACGCAGTATTTT
.	.	TRBV29-1	TRBJ1-5	CSVAIQGTGNQLQHF	TGCAGCGTAGCGATTCAGGGGACGGGCAATCAGCTCCAGCATTTT
.	once	TRBV10-3	TRBJ1-5	CAISAGNTYQPQHF	TGTGCCATCAGTGCCGGGAACACTTATCAGCCCCAGCATTTT
.	.	TRBV7-7	TRBJ2-2	CASSLSLGQGGTGELFF	TGTGCTAGCAGCCTTAGCCTAGGCCAGGGAGGAACCGGGGAGCTGTTTTTT
TRBD2	.	TRBV5-1	TRBJ2-7	CASSLLSSGERGQYF	TGCGCCAGCAGCTTGTTGTCTAGCGGGGAACGGGGGCAGTACTTC
TRBD2	.	TRBV5-1	TRBJ2-7	CASSLLPGLAGSYEQYF	TGCGCCAGCAGCTTGTTACCCGGACTAGCGGGATCCTACGAGCAGTACTTC
TRBD1	.	TRBV19	TRBJ1-5	CASRGTGAGNQPQHF	TGTGCCAGTAGGGGGACAGGGGCAGGCAATCAGCCCCAGCATTTT
.	.	TRBV29-1	TRBJ1-4	CSVAGKATNNEKLFF	TGCAGCGTTGCCGGAAAGGCTACAAATAATGAAAAACTGTTTTTT
.	few	TRBV6-1	TRBJ2-3	CASRPSLDTQYF	TGTGCCAGCAGGCCAAGTCTAGATACGCAGTATTTT
.	.	TRBV6-1	TRBJ1-5	CASSRSGAPYQPQHF	TGTGCCAGCAGTCGCTCGGGGGCGCCATATCAGCCCCAGCATTTT
TRBD2	.	TRBV19	TRBJ2-1	CASSLRLAGAVYNEQFF	TGTGCCAGTAGTCTTCGACTAGCGGGAGCTGTATACAATGAGCAGTTCTTC
TRBD1	few	TRBV19	TRBJ1-1	CASIAWGQGKNTEAFF	TGTGCCAGTATCGCGTGGGGACAGGGCAAGAACACTGAAGCTTTCTTT
.	.	TRBV2	TRBJ1-1	CASSSQGGNTEAFF	TGTGCCAGCAGCTCACAGGGCGGGAACACTGAAGCTTTCTTT